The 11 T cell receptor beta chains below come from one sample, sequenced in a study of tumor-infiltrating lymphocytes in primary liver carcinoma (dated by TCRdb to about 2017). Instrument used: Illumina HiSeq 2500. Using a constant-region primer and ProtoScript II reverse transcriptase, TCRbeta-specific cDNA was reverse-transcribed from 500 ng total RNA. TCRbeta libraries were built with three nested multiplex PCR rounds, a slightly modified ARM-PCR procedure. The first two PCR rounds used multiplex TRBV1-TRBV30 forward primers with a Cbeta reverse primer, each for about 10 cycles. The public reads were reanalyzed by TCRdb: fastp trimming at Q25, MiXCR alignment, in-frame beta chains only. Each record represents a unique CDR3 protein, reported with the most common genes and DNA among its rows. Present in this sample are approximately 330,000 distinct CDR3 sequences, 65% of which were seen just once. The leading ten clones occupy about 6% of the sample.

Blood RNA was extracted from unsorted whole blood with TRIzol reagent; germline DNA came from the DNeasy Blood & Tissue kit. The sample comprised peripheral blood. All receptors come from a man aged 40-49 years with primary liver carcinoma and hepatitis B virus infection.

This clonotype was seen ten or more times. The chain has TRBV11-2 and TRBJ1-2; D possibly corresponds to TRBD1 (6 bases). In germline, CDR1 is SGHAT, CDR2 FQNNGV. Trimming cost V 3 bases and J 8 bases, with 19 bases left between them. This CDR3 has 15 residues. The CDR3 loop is CASSLRRQDAGGYTF. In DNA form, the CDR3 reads TGTGCCAGCAGCTTGAGGCGACAGGACGCGGGGGGCTACACCTTC. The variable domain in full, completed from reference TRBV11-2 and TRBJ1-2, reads EAGVAQSPRYKIIEKRQSVAFWCNPISGHATLYWYQQILGQGPKLLIQFQNNGVVDDSQLPKDRFSAERLKGVDSTLKIQPAKLEDSAVYLCASSLRRQDAGGYTFGSGTRLTVV.

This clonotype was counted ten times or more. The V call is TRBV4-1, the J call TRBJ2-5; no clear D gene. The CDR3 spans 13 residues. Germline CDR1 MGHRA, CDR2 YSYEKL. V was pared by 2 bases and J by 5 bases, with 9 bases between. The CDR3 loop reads CASSQRSAETQYF. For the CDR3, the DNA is TGCGCCAGCAGCCAACGGTCAGCTGAGACCCAGTACTTC.

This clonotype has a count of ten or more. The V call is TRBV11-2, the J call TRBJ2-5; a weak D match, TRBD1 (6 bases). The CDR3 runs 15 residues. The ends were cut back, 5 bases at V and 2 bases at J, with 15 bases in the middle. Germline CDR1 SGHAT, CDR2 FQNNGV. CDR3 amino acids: CASSPMTGAQETQYF. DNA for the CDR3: TGTGCCAGCAGCCCAATGACAGGCGCGCAAGAGACCCAGTACTTC.

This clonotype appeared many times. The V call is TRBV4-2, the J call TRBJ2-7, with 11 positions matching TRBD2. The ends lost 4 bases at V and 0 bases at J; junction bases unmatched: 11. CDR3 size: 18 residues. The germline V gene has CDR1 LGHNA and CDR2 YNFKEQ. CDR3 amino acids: CASSLGTSGTFSSYEQYF. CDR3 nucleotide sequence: TGTGCCAGCAGCCTCGGGACTAGCGGCACCTTTAGCTCCTACGAGCAGTACTTC.

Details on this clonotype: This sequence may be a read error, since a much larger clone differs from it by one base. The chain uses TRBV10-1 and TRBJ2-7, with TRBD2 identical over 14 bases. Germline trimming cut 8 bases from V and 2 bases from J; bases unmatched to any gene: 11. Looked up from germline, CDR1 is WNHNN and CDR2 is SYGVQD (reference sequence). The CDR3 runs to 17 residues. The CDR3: CASGGTSGSKDPYEQYF. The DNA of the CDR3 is TGCGCCAGCGGCGGGACTAGCGGGAGTAAGGACCCCTACGAGCAGTACTTC.

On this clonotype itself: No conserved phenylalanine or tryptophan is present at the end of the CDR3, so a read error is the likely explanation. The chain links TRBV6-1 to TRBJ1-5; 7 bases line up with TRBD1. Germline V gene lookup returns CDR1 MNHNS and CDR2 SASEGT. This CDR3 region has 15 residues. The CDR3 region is CASSEAGQQNHPQHI. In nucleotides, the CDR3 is TGTGCCAGCAGTGAGGCGGGACAGCAAAATCATCCCCAGCATATT.

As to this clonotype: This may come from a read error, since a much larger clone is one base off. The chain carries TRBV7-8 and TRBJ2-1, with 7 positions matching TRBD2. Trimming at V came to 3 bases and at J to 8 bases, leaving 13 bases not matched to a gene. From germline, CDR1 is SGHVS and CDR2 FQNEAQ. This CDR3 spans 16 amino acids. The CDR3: CASSLGLTGVRDEQFF. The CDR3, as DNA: TGTGCCAGCAGCTTGGGACTAACGGGAGTTAGGGATGAGCAGTTCTTC.

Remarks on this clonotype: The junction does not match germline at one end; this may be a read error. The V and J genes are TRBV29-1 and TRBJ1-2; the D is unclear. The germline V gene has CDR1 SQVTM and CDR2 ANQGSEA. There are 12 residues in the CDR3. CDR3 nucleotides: TGCAGCGTTGAAACTCCTAACTATGACTACATCTTC. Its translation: CSVETPNYDYIF. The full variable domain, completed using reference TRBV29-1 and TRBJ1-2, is SAVISQKPSRDICQRGTSLTIQCQVDSQVTMMFWYRQQPGQSLTLIATANQGSEATYESGFVIDKFPISRPNLTFSTLTVSNMSPEDSSIYLCSVETPNYDYIFGSGTRLTVV.

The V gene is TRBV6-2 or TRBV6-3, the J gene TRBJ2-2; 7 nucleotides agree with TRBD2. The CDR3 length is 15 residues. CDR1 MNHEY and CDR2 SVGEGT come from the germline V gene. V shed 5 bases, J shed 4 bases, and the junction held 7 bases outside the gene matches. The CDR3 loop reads CASSKEGGTTGELFF. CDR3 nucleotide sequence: TGTGCCAGCAGTAAGGAGGGAGGGACCACCGGGGAGCTGTTTTTT.

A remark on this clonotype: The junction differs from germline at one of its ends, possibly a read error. The CDR3 here is CASSYGSLNEELFF. DNA of the CDR3: TGTGCCAGCAGTTATGGCAGCCTCAATGAAGAACTGTTTTTT. V usage is TRBV12-3 or TRBV12-4 and J usage is TRBJ1-4, with D unresolved. CDR3 length equals 14 residues.

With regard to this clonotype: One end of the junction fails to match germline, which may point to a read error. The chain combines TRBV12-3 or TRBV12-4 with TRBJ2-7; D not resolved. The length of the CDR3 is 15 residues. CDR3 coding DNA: TGTGCCAGCAGTAAACTTAGCCTAAAAGCCTACGAGCAATACTTC. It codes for CASSKLSLKAYEQYF.